This TCR beta chain comes out of a study of blood T cells in healthy people across ages. Notes on the study in general: Higher diversity and more naive CD4+ cells were features of long-lived donors, compared to aged donors. Age showed a roughly linear inverse relationship with TCR beta diversity per million T cells.

For this clonotype: The antigen is not known.

Using a J-beta primer mix together with a sample-barcoded 5' primer, a second PCR was run for roughly 6 to 11 cycles. Per-sample output comprised a minimum of 2.5 million paired-end reads containing CDR3. TCRdb re-called the 5' RACE reads with MiXCR, one entry per CDR3 protein. This table has over 600,000 distinct CDR3 sequences, about 43% appearing once. Sample: blood. The receptor's source is a man of 80 years or more in good health.

The CDR3 sequence: CASSWDRGVTDTQYF. The CDR3 DNA follows: TGTGCCAGCAGTTGGGACAGGGGGGTTACAGATACGCAGTATTTT. The chain uses TRBV6-2 or TRBV6-3 and TRBJ2-3; TRBD1 agrees at 11 bases. After removal of 4 bases from V and 3 bases from J, the junction contained 3 bases not matched to a gene. The CDR3 loop spans 15 amino acids. The V gene's germline CDR1 is MNHEY and CDR2 SVGEGT.